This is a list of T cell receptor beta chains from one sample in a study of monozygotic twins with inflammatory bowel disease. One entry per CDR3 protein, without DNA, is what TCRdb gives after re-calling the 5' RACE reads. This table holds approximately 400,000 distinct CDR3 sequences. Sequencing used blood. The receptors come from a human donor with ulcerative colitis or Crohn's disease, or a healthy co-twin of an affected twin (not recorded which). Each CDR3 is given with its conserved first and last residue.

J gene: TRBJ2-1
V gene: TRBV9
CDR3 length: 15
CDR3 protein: CASSVAPRLAGEQFF

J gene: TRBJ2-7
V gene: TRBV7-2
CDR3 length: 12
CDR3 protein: CASSFGDYEQYF

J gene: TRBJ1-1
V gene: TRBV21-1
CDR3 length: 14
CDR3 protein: CASSKEGGTSEAFF

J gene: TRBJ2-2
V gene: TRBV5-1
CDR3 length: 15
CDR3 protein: CASSLADRQTGELFF

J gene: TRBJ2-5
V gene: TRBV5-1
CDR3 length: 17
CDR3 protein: CASSYFPLGEGGETQYF

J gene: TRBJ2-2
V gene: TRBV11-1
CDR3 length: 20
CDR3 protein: CASSPAPSAGLAGGPGELFF

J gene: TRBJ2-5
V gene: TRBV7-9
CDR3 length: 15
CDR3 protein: CASSSFTGAQETQYF

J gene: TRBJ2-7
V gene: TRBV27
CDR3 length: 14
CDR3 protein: CASSWRTSGDEQYF

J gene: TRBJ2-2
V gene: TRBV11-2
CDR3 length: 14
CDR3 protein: CASSWDRATGELFF

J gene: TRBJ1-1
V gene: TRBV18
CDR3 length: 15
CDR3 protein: CASSPLGAGGTEAFF

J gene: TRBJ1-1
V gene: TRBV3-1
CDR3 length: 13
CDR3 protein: CASSQSGKGKAFF

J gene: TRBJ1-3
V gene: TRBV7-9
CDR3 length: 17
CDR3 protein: CASSLPGQDHSGNTIYF

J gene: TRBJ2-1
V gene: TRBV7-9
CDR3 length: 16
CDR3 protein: CASSLAGQGVNNEQFF

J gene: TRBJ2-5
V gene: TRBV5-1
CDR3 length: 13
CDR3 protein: CASSHRTEGTQYF

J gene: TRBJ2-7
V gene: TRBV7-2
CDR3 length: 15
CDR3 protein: CASSPRAEGSYEQYF

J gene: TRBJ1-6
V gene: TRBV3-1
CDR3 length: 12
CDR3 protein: CASSHRDSPLHF

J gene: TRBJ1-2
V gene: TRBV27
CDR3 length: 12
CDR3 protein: CASSSQGGGYTF

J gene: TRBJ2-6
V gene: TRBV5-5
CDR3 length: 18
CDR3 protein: CASSFTGTGVSGANVLTF

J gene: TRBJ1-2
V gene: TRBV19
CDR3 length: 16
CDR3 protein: CASHFATGGAGYGYTF

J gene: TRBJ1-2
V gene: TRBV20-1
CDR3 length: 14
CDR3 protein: CSASRAGGTYGYTF

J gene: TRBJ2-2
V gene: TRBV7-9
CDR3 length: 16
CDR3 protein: CASSPIGTGVHGELFF

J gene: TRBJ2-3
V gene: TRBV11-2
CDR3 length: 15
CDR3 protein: CASTNSGGNTDTQYF

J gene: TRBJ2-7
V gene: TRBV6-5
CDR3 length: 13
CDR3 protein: CASRPLAGGEQYF

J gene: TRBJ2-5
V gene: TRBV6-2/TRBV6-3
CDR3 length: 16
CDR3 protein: CASSYSDRGRQETQYF

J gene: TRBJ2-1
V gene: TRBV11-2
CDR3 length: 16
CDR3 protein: CASSARLSYSYNEQFF

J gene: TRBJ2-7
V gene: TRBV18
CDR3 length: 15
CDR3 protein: CASSPPGGGSYEQYF

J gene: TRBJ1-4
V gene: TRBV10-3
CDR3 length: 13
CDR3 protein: CAISESYREKLFF

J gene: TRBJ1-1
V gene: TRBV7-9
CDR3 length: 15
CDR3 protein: CASSPGTGGILEAFF

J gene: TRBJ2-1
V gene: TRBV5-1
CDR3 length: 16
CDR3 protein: CASTQEGLAGSHGQFF

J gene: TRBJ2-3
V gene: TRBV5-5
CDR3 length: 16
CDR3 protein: CASRPREASRTDTQYF

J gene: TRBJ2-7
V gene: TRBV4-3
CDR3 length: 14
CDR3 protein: CASSQEAGGYEQYF

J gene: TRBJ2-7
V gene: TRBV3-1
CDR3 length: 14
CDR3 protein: CASSQVQVSHEQYF

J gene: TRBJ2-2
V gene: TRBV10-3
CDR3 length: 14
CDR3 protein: CATLGQENTGELFF

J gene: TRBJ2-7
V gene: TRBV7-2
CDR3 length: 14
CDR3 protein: CASSRGGTSYEQYF

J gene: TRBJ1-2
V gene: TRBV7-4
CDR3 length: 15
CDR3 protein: CTSSRGMTRVNGYTF

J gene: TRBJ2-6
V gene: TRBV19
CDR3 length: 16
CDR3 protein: CASSSGINSGANVLTF

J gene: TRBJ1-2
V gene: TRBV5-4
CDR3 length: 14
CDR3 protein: CASSLESGGSGYTF

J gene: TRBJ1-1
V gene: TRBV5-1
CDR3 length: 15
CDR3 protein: CASSSYGGRDTEAFF

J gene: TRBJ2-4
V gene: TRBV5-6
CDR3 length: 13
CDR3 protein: CASSQLGKNIQYF

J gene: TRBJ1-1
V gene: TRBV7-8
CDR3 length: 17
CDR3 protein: CASSLAGSPGHHTEAFF

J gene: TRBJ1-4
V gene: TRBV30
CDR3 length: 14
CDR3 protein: CAWTPLGTNEKLFF

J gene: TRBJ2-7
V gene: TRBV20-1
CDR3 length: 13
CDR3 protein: CSARVRGSNEQYF

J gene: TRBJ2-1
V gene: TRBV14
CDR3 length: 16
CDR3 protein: CASSQGRRGLYNEQFF

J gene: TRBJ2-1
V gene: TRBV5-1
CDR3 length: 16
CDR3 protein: CASTPLGLTAHNEQFF

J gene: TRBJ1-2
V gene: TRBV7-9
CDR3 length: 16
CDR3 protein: CASSPPGATGPDGYTF

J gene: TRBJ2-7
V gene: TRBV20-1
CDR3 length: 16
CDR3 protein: CSAPLGAGGLTYEQYF

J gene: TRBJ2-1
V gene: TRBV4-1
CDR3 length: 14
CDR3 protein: CASSQDSGGSEQFF

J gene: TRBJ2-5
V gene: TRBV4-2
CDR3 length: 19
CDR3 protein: CASSHDKGGLAGPKETQYF

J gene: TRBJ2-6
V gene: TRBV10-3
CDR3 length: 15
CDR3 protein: CAINEQYSGANVLTF

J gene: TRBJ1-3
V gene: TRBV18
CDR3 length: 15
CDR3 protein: CASSPLGAAGNTIYF